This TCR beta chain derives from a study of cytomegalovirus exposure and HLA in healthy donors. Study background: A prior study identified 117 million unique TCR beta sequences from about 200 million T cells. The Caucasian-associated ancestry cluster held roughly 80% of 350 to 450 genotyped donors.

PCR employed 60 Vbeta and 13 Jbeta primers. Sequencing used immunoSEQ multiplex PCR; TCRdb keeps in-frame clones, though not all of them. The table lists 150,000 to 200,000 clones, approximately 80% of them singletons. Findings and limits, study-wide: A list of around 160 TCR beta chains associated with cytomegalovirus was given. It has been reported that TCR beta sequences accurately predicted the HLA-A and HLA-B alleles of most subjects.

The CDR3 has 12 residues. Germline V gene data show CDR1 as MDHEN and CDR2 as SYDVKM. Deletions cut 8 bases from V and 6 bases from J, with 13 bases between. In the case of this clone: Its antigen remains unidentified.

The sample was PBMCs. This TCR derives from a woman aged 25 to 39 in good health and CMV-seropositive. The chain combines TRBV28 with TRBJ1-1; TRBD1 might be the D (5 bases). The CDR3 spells CASQGANAEAFF. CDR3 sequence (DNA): TGTGCCAGCCAAGGGGCTAACGCTGAAGCTTTCTTT.